A single sample gave rise to the 25 T cell receptor beta chains below, sequenced in a study of blood T cells in healthy people across ages. A second PCR of about 7 to 12 cycles used a sample-barcoded 5' primer and a J-beta primer mix. TCRdb re-derived calls from the 5' RACE reads in MiXCR, one entry per CDR3 protein. The table has some 1.6 million distinct CDR3 sequences, 34% seen once. Sequenced material: blood. The receptors were sampled from a woman in her twenties or thirties in good health.

A remark on this clonotype: The CDR3 does not close with the conserved phenylalanine or tryptophan, likely indicating a read error. The rearrangement links TRBV12-3 or TRBV12-4 to TRBJ2-7; tentatively, D is TRBD1 (5 bases). The CDR3 has 14 residues. Trimming shortened V by 3 bases and J by 2 bases, and 11 bases separated the two germline ends. The CDR3 DNA follows: TGTGCCAGCAGTTTTTCAGGGTTCGCCTACGAGCAGTACTGC. Translation: CASSFSGFAYEQYC.

This clonotype was counted between two and nine times. The chain employs TRBV5-5 and TRBJ1-1, with a possible D match to TRBD1 (5 bases). With 5 bases removed from V and 4 bases from J, the gap between germline ends came to 18 bases. The germline gives CDR1 SGHKS, CDR2 YYEKEE (reference sequence). The CDR3 length is 15 residues. The CDR3, as DNA: TGTGCCAGCAGGTTGAACTACAGGTCAGGCACTGAAGCTTTCTTT. Amino acids: CASRLNYRSGTEAFF.

The chain joins TRBV18 to TRBJ2-1; D is uncertain. The V end was cut by 2 bases, the J end by 6 bases, with 11 bases between. Per the germline V gene, CDR1 is KGHSH and CDR2 is LQKENI. The CDR3 has 14 amino acids. CDR3 bases: TGTGCCAGCTCACCAGTTTTACTCGGCAATGAGCAGTTCTTC. It translates to CASSPVLLGNEQFF.

This clonotype was seen a single time. This chain connects TRBV12-3 or TRBV12-4 to TRBJ2-4; D not certain. The J call may be mistaken, given a closer DNA end match to TRBJ2-7. The CDR3 loop spans 14 amino acids. Written as DNA, the CDR3 is TGTGCCAGCAGTGCCTTCGAGGACGGCTACGAGCAGTACTTC. It encodes CASSAFEDGYEQYF.

This clonotype was counted a few times. The chain carries TRBV3-1 and TRBJ2-1, with D maybe TRBD2 (6 bases). Germline V CDR1 and CDR2: LGHDT, YNNKEL (reference sequence). The CDR3 is 15 amino acids. V shed 1 base and J shed 5 bases, with 12 bases lying between them. The chain's CDR3 is CASSQVYGGNNEQFF. CDR3 DNA: TGTGCCAGCAGCCAAGTTTATGGCGGGAACAATGAGCAGTTCTTC.

The chain links TRBV5-1 to TRBJ2-1, with D perhaps assigned TRBD1 or TRBD2 (6 bases each). The ends were cut back, 0 bases at V and 8 bases at J, with 12 bases in the middle. The germline gives CDR1 SGHRS, CDR2 YFSETQ. CDR3 length: 14 amino acids. CDR3 region: CASSLAGEEDEQFF. The CDR3 DNA follows: TGCGCCAGCAGCTTGGCAGGGGAGGAGGATGAGCAGTTCTTC. Based on the CDR3 plus reference TRBV5-1 and TRBJ2-1, the full variable domain is KAGVTQTPRYLIKTRGQQVTLSCSPISGHRSVSWYQQTPGQGLQFLFEYFSETQRNKGNFPGRFSGRQFSNSRSEMNVSTLELGDSALYLCASSLAGEEDEQFFGPGTRLTVL.

This clonotype showed up just once. The chain has TRBV2 and TRBJ2-1; tentatively, D is TRBD1 (5 bases). This CDR3 spans 14 amino acids. Germline V CDR1 and CDR2: SNHLY, FYNNEI. Trimming cost V 4 bases and J 9 bases, with 16 bases left between them. The CDR3 reads CASSVRWGDGEQFF. Written as DNA, the CDR3 is TGTGCCAGCAGTGTTAGGTGGGGCGACGGTGAGCAGTTCTTC.

The chain has TRBV20-1 and TRBJ2-3; 11 bases match TRBD2. Trimming removed 5 bases from V and 3 bases from J; junction bases left unmatched: 1. This CDR3 contains 13 residues. Germline CDR1 reads DFQATT; CDR2 reads SNEGSKA (reference sequence). The CDR3 sequence is CSAASGGTDTQYF. The DNA for the CDR3 is TGCAGTGCTGCTAGCGGGGGGACAGATACGCAGTATTTT.

The chain recombines TRBV15 with TRBJ1-5; unclear D gene. The ends were cut back, 5 bases at V and 6 bases at J, with 11 bases in the middle. CDR1 is LNHNV and CDR2 is YYDKDF in the germline V gene (reference sequence). This CDR3 is built from 13 residues. CDR3 in DNA: TGTGCCACCAGCTACGACACGGGTCAGCCCCAGCATTTT. As protein: CATSYDTGQPQHF.

The chain is built from TRBV15 and TRBJ2-2; 8 bases are shared with TRBD1. The CDR3 loop spans 15 amino acids. The germline CDR1 and CDR2 sequences are LNHNV and YYDKDF (reference sequence). With 0 bases clipped from V and 5 bases from J, the junction kept 2 bases outside the gene matches. The CDR3 DNA reads TGTGCCACCAGCAGAGAAAGGACAGGGACCGGGGAGCTGTTTTTT. Translating gives CATSRERTGTGELFF. Full variable domain (outside the CDR3, taken from reference TRBV15 and TRBJ2-2): DAMVIQNPRYQVTQFGKPVTLSCSQTLNHNVMYWYQQKSSQAPKLLFHYYDKDFNNEADTPDNFQSRRPNTSFCFLDIRSPGLGDTAMYLCATSRERTGTGELFFGEGSRLTVL.

This CDR3 is CASSTGVRYGYTF. In DNA form, the CDR3 reads TGTGCCAGCAGCACAGGGGTGAGGTATGGCTACACCTTC. The V gene is TRBV21-1, the J gene TRBJ1-2. TRBV21-1 is labeled a pseudogene. The CDR3 totals 13 residues.

The chain is built from TRBV2 and TRBJ2-5, with D perhaps matching TRBD2 (6 bases). V shed 6 bases and J shed 6 bases, with 20 bases lying between them. CDR3 length: 15 amino acids. Germline CDR1 is SNHLY and CDR2 is FYNNEI. The chain's CDR3 is CASRDRDSAGKTQYF. CDR3 sequence (DNA): TGTGCCAGCAGGGACCGGGACTCTGCTGGAAAGACCCAGTACTTC.

V and J are TRBV10-3 and TRBJ2-4; D is perhaps TRBD1 (5 bases). The germline V gene encodes CDR1 ENHRY and CDR2 SYGVKD. V lost 2 bases, J lost 6 bases, and 11 bases lay in between. The CDR3 totals 14 residues. CDR3 bases: TGTGCCATCAGTGAGGCAACAGGAACAAACATTCAGTACTTC. Translation: CAISEATGTNIQYF.

This chain uses TRBV5-1 with TRBJ2-7; D may be TRBD2 (6 bases). This CDR3 contains 14 residues. Trimming pared 7 bases from V and 0 bases from J, leaving 14 bases between. Germline CDR1 SGHRS, CDR2 YFSETQ. CDR3 coding DNA: TGCGCCAGCGGCACCGGGACTTTCTCCTACGAGCAGTACTTC. This encodes CASGTGTFSYEQYF.

In this sample, this clonotype turned up once. An end of the junction does not agree with germline; a read error may underlie this. This chain links TRBV3-1 with TRBJ1-4; 9 bases agree with TRBD1. The germline CDR1 and CDR2 sequences are LGHDT and YNNKEL (reference sequence). This CDR3 has 15 amino acids. DNA of the CDR3: TGTGCCAGCAGCCCCTCACAGGGGGCCGGTGAAGAACTGTTTTTT. Translating it yields CASSPSQGAGEELFF.

Note on this clonotype: A read error may explain this, as a much larger clone is one base away. The CDR3 loop reads CASSLRGLRVEAFF. For the CDR3, the DNA is TGCGCCAGCAGCCTTAGGGGACTGCGCGTTGAAGCTTTCTTT. The rearrangement joins TRBV5-1 to TRBJ1-1; tentatively, D is TRBD1 (5 bases). Trimming left V 4 bases short and J 7 bases short, with 17 bases between. Germline V CDR1 and CDR2: SGHRS, YFSETQ. The length of the CDR3 is 14 residues.

The chain joins TRBV6-1 to TRBJ2-7; a weak D match, TRBD2 (5 bases). CDR3 length equals 14 residues. V lost 7 bases to trimming and J lost 0 bases, with 13 bases between them. The germline gives CDR1 MNHNS, CDR2 SASEGT. CDR3 coding DNA: TGTGCCAGCACCCTCGTGGGGAGCTCCTACGAGCAGTACTTC. It encodes CASTLVGSSYEQYF.

The V gene is TRBV3-1, the J gene TRBJ1-1; a weak D match, TRBD1 (5 bases). Trimming removed 0 bases from V and 4 bases from J, with 9 bases in between. Germline loops: CDR1 LGHDT, CDR2 YNNKEL (reference sequence). CDR3 length: 14 residues. The CDR3 region is CASSQDKGATEAFF. DNA for the CDR3: TGTGCCAGCAGCCAAGATAAAGGGGCCACTGAAGCTTTCTTT.

This clonotype has only a few counts. The chain couples TRBV12-3 or TRBV12-4 to TRBJ2-1, with a possible D match to TRBD1 (6 bases). The germline V and J ends were trimmed by 6 bases and 0 bases, with 9 bases remaining between them. This CDR3 is 14 amino acids long. The CDR3 DNA reads as TGTGCCAGCAGGGGACAAAGCTCCTACAATGAGCAGTTCTTC. Protein product: CASRGQSSYNEQFF.

A word on this clonotype: One end of the junction does not line up with germline, which may come from a read error. This chain uses TRBV29-1 with TRBJ1-2; maybe TRBD1 (6 bases). CDR3 size: 13 residues. From germline, CDR1 is SQVTM and CDR2 ANQGSEA. The CDR3, as DNA: TGCAGCGTTGAAGATGAGGGGTTCGGGGGCTGCACCTTC. Encoded protein: CSVEDEGFGGCTF.

The chain combines TRBV28 with TRBJ2-7; a weak D match, TRBD2 (6 bases). This CDR3 comprises 15 residues. V was pared by 6 bases and J by 2 bases, with 17 bases between. Germline loops: CDR1 MDHEN, CDR2 SYDVKM. CDR3 nucleotide sequence: TGTGCCAGCAGCCCATCAAGTAGCGGTACCTACGAGCAGTACTTC. It encodes CASSPSSSGTYEQYF.

This chain joins TRBV7-9 and TRBJ2-5; D call uncertain. Germline CDR1 SEHNR, CDR2 FQNEAQ (reference sequence). The CDR3 has 14 residues. V dropped 3 bases and J dropped 4 bases, with 12 bases sitting between them. CDR3 sequence: CASSLDGFGETQYF. The CDR3 nucleotides read TGTGCCAGCAGCTTGGACGGGTTCGGAGAGACCCAGTACTTC.

This clonotype showed up many times. The rearrangement joins TRBV9 to TRBJ2-7; the match to TRBD1 covers 10 bases. Germline trimming cut 0 bases from V and 0 bases from J; bases unmatched to any gene: 0. The germline CDR1 and CDR2 sequences are SGDLS and YYNGEE. The CDR3 contains 15 residues. CDR3 nucleotide sequence: TGTGCCAGCAGCGTAGGGACAGGGGGCTCCTACGAGCAGTACTTC. It encodes CASSVGTGGSYEQYF.

V is TRBV12-3 or TRBV12-4 and J is TRBJ2-1; D not certain. V was shortened by 1 base and J by 7 bases, with 8 bases between the two germline ends. This CDR3 is 13 amino acids long. As DNA, the CDR3 is TGTGCCAGCAGTTTAGGGCAGATGAATGAGCAGTTCTTC. Translated: CASSLGQMNEQFF.

This clonotype was recorded at least ten times. The chain recombines TRBV29-1 with TRBJ2-7; D not resolved. CDR1 is SQVTM and CDR2 is ANQGSEA in the germline V gene. The CDR3 is 13 amino acids. The germline V and J ends were trimmed by 3 bases and 6 bases, with 15 bases remaining between them. The CDR3 sequence: CSVDSGTGVEQYF. The CDR3 DNA reads TGCAGCGTTGATTCTGGTACTGGGGTCGAGCAGTACTTC.